This is a list of T cell receptor beta chains from one sample in a study of blood T cells in healthy people across ages. MiXCR, applied by TCRdb to the 5' RACE reads, yields one record per CDR3 protein. Altogether about 1,600,000 distinct CDR3 sequences are present, around two fifths being singletons, with the ten largest covering roughly 7.7%. The source material was blood. These receptors were obtained from a woman younger than 30 in good health. Both conserved end residues are part of each CDR3. Each record gives: D gene, V gene, clone size, J gene, CDR3 DNA, CDR3 protein. The D gene is left open where the match is weak. Clone size, where shown, is once, few, many, or a class for clones that have expanded.

TRBD1	TRBV29-1	few	TRBJ2-7	TGCAGCGTTTTTACAGGGGATGGCGAGCAGTACTTC	CSVFTGDGEQYF
TRBD2	TRBV28	.	TRBJ2-1	TGTGCCAGCAGTTTATGGGGGGGGACGTCGAAAGAGACCCAGTTCTTC	CASSLWGGTSKETQFF
.	TRBV27	.	TRBJ1-1	TGTGCCAGCAGTAAAACTTGGGGTGGCACTGAAGCTTTCTTT	CASSKTWGGTEAFF
TRBD2	TRBV10-3	few	TRBJ2-1	TGTGCCATCAGTGAGTCTGGGCTAGCGGGACTCGATGAGCAGTTCTTC	CAISESGLAGLDEQFF
TRBD1	TRBV6-1	.	TRBJ2-5	TGTGCCAGCAGCCCCGGGACAGGGGCCATTGAGACCCAGTACTTC	CASSPGTGAIETQYF
.	TRBV7-9	.	TRBJ1-1	TGTGCCAGCAACCAGTTGGCCACTGAAGCTTTCTTT	CASNQLATEAFF
.	TRBV5-1	few	TRBJ1-1	TGCGCCAGCAGAATGGAGAACACTGAAGCTTTCTTT	CASRMENTEAFF
TRBD1	TRBV6-2/TRBV6-3	few	TRBJ1-5	TGTGCCAGCACCCAGGGACAGGTTGTCAATCAGCCCCAGCATTTT	CASTQGQVVNQPQHF
.	TRBV4-1	many	TRBJ1-6	TGCGCCAGCAGCCAAGAAAATAATTCACCCCTCCACTTT	CASSQENNSPLHF
.	TRBV3-1	few	TRBJ2-3	TGTGCCAGCAGCCAGCCTCTCCTAATCGGGGGCGGCACAGATACGCAGTATTTT	CASSQPLLIGGGTDTQYF
TRBD1	TRBV9	.	TRBJ2-3	TGTGCCAGCAGCGAACGGACAGGGTTGAGCACAGATACGCAGTATTTT	CASSERTGLSTDTQYF
.	TRBV28	.	TRBJ2-7	TGTGCCAGCATTTTCTGGCAAGCCTACGAGCAGTACTTC	CASIFWQAYEQYF
.	TRBV4-1	.	TRBJ2-7	TGCGCCAGCAGCCAAGATCGCGGGAAAGCCTACGAGCAGTACTTC	CASSQDRGKAYEQYF
TRBD1	TRBV6-1	.	TRBJ1-5	TGTGCCAGCAGTGCCTATCCGGGACAGGCCTCAGAGCCCCAGCATTTT	CASSAYPGQASEPQHF
TRBD1	TRBV5-1	many	TRBJ2-7	TGCGCCAGCAGCCCAGGACAGGGCCCGTCCTACGAGCAGTACTTC	CASSPGQGPSYEQYF
TRBD2	TRBV4-2	few	TRBJ2-3	TGTGCCAGCAGCCAAGAATTCCCGGGGGGGTCCGGGGATACGCAGTATTTT	CASSQEFPGGSGDTQYF
.	TRBV3-1	.	TRBJ2-7	TGTGCCAGCAGCCATCCCCCGGGAGTGAAGTACGAGCAGTACTTC	CASSHPPGVKYEQYF
.	TRBV6-5	.	TRBJ2-4	TGTGCCAGCAGGATGGGGTGGAACAGTGGAAACACTCAGTACTTC	CASRMGWNSGNTQYF
TRBD1	TRBV5-1	.	TRBJ1-1	TGCGCCAGCAGCATGATGCAGGGGGCGGAGAACACTGAAGCTTTCTTT	CASSMMQGAENTEAFF
.	TRBV18	once	TRBJ1-4	TGTGCCAGCTCACCACAATCAGGGAATGAAAAACTGTTTTTT	CASSPQSGNEKLFF
TRBD1	TRBV7-9	few	TRBJ1-5	TGTGCCAGCAGCTTAACTCCCGGGACAGGGGGCGAATTAGAGCCCCAGCATTTT	CASSLTPGTGGELEPQHF
.	TRBV7-8	.	TRBJ2-5	TGTGCCAGCAGCTTAGTTGGCCCAGGGATTAAAGAGACCCAGTACTTC	CASSLVGPGIKETQYF
.	TRBV3-1	few	TRBJ2-5	TGTGCCAGCAGCCACGTAAGTGACTCTCAAGAGACCCAGTACTTC	CASSHVSDSQETQYF
.	TRBV7-9	few	TRBJ2-7	TGTGCCAGCAGCCAAGTTACAGATTTCTACGAGCAGTACTTC	CASSQVTDFYEQYF
TRBD1	TRBV9	.	TRBJ1-4	TGTGCCAGCAGCGCAACCGGGACAGGGACTACCCATAATGAAAAACTGTTTTTT	CASSATGTGTTHNEKLFF
.	TRBV7-9	many	TRBJ2-3	TGTGCCAGCAGCCCCCGCCGGGGGACAGATACGCAGTATTTT	CASSPRRGTDTQYF
.	TRBV27	.	TRBJ1-2	TGTGCCAGCAGCGCGGGAGGGCCCTATGGCTACACCTTC	CASSAGGPYGYTF
TRBD2	TRBV20-1	.	TRBJ2-5	TGCAGTGCTAGAGATATAGGTAGCGGGGGGTCCGGGACCCAGTACTTC	CSARDIGSGGSGTQYF
.	TRBV2	.	TRBJ1-1	TGTGCCAGCAGTGTGCGGATAGAACAGAACACTGAAGCTTTCTTT	CASSVRIEQNTEAFF
TRBD1	TRBV20-1	.	TRBJ2-7	TGCAGTGCCCCGGGACAGGGTCCCGTCGGCGAGCAGTACTTC	CSAPGQGPVGEQYF
.	TRBV6-5	.	TRBJ2-1	TGTGCCAGCAGTTTTCACCCGGCCTACAATGAGCAGTTCTTC	CASSFHPAYNEQFF
.	TRBV12-3/TRBV12-4	.	TRBJ1-2	TGTGCCATCCCTGAGGCAGGGAATGGCTACACCTTC	CAIPEAGNGYTF
.	TRBV29-1	.	TRBJ2-3	TGCAGCGTTTCAAGGACAGCAGATACGCAGTATTTT	CSVSRTADTQYF
.	TRBV9	.	TRBJ2-7	TGTGCCAGCAGCGTAGGGGGGTCACAGGACCTCTACGAGCAGTACTTC	CASSVGGSQDLYEQYF